This passage covers 13 T cell receptor beta chains from one sample sequenced in a study of T and B cells in COVID-19 patients (dated by TCRdb to 2018 to 2020). Sequencing took place on an Illumina MiSeq. Multiplex PCR with BIOMED2 TRB-A/B primer pools was used to amplify the TRB rearrangements. The public reads were quality trimmed at Q25 with fastp and then assembled into clones with MiXCR by TCRdb, keeping productive beta chains. Merged by CDR3 protein, the rows form single entries marked with the most common genes and DNA. This sample holds about 4,100 distinct CDR3 sequences; 25% were observed only once. 20% to 25% of the sample is taken by the ten largest. TRB repertoires were amplified using roughly 220-550 ng of genomic DNA isolated from blood. The sample comprised blood. The receptors here all came from a human donor with active COVID-19.

This clonotype qualifies as medium-sized. The chain employs TRBV4-2 and TRBJ2-7; tentative D call: TRBD2 (5 bases). The V end lost 1 base, the J end lost 2 bases, and 9 bases lay between the germline ends. This CDR3 is built from 14 residues. The germline V gene has CDR1 LGHNA and CDR2 YNFKEQ. DNA for the CDR3: TGTGCCAGCAGCCAAGCACCGGAGGCCTACGAGCAGTACTTC. It encodes CASSQAPEAYEQYF.

This clonotype occurred a few times. The V gene is TRBV5-1, the J gene TRBJ2-7; D not resolved. The CDR3 sequence is 12 residues long. V lost 0 bases to trimming and J lost 7 bases, with 8 bases between them. Germline V gene sequence: CDR1 SGHRS, CDR2 YFSETQ. CDR3 coding DNA: TGCGCCAGCAGCTTGGAGGTCGGTGAGCAGTACTTC. Its protein product is CASSLEVGEQYF.

This clonotype is termed medium-sized (0.01 to 0.1%). The chain recombines TRBV6-6 with TRBJ1-5, with TRBD1 identical over 9 bases. The CDR3 covers 15 residues. V trimming: 3 bases; J trimming: 3 bases; junction bases outside the gene matches: 3. Looked up from germline, CDR1 is MNHNY and CDR2 is SVGAGI (reference sequence). The CDR3 DNA reads TGTGCCAGCAGTTATGGGACAGGGAACAATCAGCCCCAGCATTTT. Translating it yields CASSYGTGNNQPQHF.

The genes are TRBV20-1 and TRBJ1-1; D is undetermined. Looked up from germline, CDR1 is DFQATT and CDR2 is SNEGSKA (reference sequence). The CDR3 contains 11 residues. The germline V and J ends were trimmed by 6 bases and 7 bases, with 12 bases remaining between them. The CDR3 DNA sequence: TGCAGTGCCAAAGGGATTCTTGAAGCTTTCTTT. It is translated as CSAKGILEAFF.

This clonotype is medium-sized by share. V is TRBV5-4 and J is TRBJ2-1, with TRBD2 matching 12 bases. The CDR3 length is 17 residues. The junction had 9 bases not matched to a gene; V was cut back by 0 bases and J by 8 bases. CDR1 is SGHNT, CDR2 YYREEE, per germline (reference sequence). The CDR3: CASSLDGLAGSLDEQFF. The CDR3 DNA follows: TGTGCCAGCAGCTTGGATGGACTAGCGGGGAGCTTGGATGAGCAGTTCTTC.

By sample share, this clonotype is medium-sized. The chain has TRBV30 and TRBJ2-5; TRBD2 is a possible D gene (5 bases). V dropped 4 bases and J dropped 3 bases, with 15 bases sitting between them. The V gene's germline CDR1 is GTSNPN and CDR2 SVGIG (reference sequence). The CDR3 has 14 residues. This CDR3 is CAWTPGSAKETQYF. CDR3 nucleotides: TGTGCCTGGACCCCCGGTAGCGCTAAAGAGACCCAGTACTTC.

The V call is TRBV29-1, the J call TRBJ2-2; TRBD2 aligns across 10 bases. The CDR3 sequence is 15 residues long. V trimming: 7 bases; J trimming: 2 bases; junction bases outside the gene matches: 7. The V gene's germline CDR1 is SQVTM and CDR2 ANQGSEA. CDR3 protein: CSGDGLAVNTGELFF. The CDR3 nucleotides read TGCAGCGGAGACGGACTAGCGGTTAACACCGGGGAGCTGTTTTTT.

The table lists this clonotype with a few counts. The CDR3 DNA is TGCGCCAGCAGCTTGGGAGCCGGGACTAGCGGGAACACCGGGGAGCTGTTTTTT. It yields the protein CASSLGAGTSGNTGELFF. The genes are TRBV5-1 and TRBJ2-2; 11 bases fit TRBD2. CDR3 length: 18 amino acids. The junction had 5 bases not matched to a gene; V was cut back by 0 bases and J by 1 base. Per the germline V gene, CDR1 is SGHRS and CDR2 is YFSETQ.

The gene calls are TRBV7-2 and TRBJ2-3, with TRBD1 matching over 9 bases. Germline V CDR1 and CDR2: SGHTA, FQGNSA. This CDR3 has 15 amino acids. The V and J ends lost 4 bases and 3 bases, in that order; junction bases with no gene match: 5. DNA of the CDR3: TGTGCCAGCAGCTCCTCGACAGGGGGTACAGATACGCAGTATTTT. Encoded protein: CASSSSTGGTDTQYF.

The rearrangement links TRBV7-2 to TRBJ2-2, with 8 bases fitting TRBD1. From germline, CDR1 is SGHTA and CDR2 FQGNSA. V shed 1 base, J shed 6 bases, and the junction held 7 bases outside the gene matches. The CDR3 contains 16 residues. The DNA for the CDR3 is TGTGCCAGCAGCTTAGGGTCAGGGGGCGCTTCCGGGGAGCTGTTTTTT. Amino acid sequence: CASSLGSGGASGELFF.

By frequency in the sample, this clonotype is medium-sized. V usage is TRBV27 and J usage is TRBJ1-2, with D uncertain. The V and J ends lost 7 bases and 4 bases respectively, with 13 bases between them. Per the germline V gene, CDR1 is MNHEY and CDR2 is SMNVEV (reference sequence). The CDR3 consists of 13 residues. The DNA of the CDR3 is TGTGCCAGCACCGCTGGAGGAATCTATGGCTACACCTTC. Translation gives CASTAGGIYGYTF.

By share, this clonotype ranks as medium-sized. This chain connects TRBV30 to TRBJ1-2; D not resolved. Trimming removed 0 bases at V and 8 bases at J, with 13 bases between. The CDR3 runs 13 residues. CDR1 is GTSNPN and CDR2 is SVGIG in the germline V gene (reference sequence). In nucleotides, the CDR3 is TGTGCCTGGAGTGTACCGGTGATGGGGGGCTACACCTTC. It translates to CAWSVPVMGGYTF.

This chain joins TRBV5-6 and TRBJ1-4, with D maybe TRBD1 (5 bases). The V end was cut by 1 base, the J end by 7 bases, with 11 bases between. Germline values: CDR1 SGHDT, CDR2 YYEEEE. The CDR3 has 14 amino acids. This CDR3 reads CASSLNPGSEKLFF. The CDR3 nucleotides read TGTGCCAGCAGCTTGAATCCAGGGTCTGAAAAACTGTTTTTT.